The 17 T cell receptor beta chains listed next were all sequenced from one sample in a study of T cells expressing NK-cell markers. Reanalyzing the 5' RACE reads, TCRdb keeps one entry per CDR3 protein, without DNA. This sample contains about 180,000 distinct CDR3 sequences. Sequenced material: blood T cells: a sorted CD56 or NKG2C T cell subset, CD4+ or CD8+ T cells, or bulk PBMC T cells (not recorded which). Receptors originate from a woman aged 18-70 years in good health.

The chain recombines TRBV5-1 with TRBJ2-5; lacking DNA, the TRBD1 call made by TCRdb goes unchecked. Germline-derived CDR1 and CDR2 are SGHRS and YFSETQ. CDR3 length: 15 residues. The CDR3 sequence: CASSLMGTSEETQYF.

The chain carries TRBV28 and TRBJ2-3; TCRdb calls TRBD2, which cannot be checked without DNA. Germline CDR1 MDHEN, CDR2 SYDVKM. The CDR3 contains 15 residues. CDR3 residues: CASSSRRESADTQYF. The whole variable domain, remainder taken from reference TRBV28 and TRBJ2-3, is DVKVTQSSRYLVKRTGEKVFLECVQDMDHENMFWYRQDPGLGLRLIYFSYDVKMKEKGDIPEGYSVSREKKERFSLILESASTNQTSMYLCASSSRRESADTQYFGPGTRLTVL.

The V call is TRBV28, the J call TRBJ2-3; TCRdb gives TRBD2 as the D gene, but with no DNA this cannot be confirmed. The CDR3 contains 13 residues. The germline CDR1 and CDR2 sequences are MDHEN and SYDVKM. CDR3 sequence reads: CASSPSGGDTQYF.

The CDR3 sequence is CASSSTEGSREQYF. The chain carries TRBV5-1 and TRBJ2-7; the TRBD2 assignment by TCRdb is unverifiable without DNA. Germline CDR1 reads SGHRS; CDR2 reads YFSETQ. This CDR3 is built from 14 residues. The variable domain in full, with the rest retrieved from reference TRBV5-1 and TRBJ2-7, is KAGVTQTPRYLIKTRGQQVTLSCSPISGHRSVSWYQQTPGQGLQFLFEYFSETQRNKGNFPGRFSGRQFSNSRSEMNVSTLELGDSALYLCASSSTEGSREQYFGPGTRLTVT.

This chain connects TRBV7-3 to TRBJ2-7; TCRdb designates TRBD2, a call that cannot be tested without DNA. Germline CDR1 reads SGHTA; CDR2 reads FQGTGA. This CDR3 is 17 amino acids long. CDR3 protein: CASSPASGRAISFGQYF.

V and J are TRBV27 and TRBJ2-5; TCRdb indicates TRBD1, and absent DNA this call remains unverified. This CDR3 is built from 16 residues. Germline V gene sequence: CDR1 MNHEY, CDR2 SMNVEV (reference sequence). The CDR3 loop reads CASSPTIGVGQETQYF.

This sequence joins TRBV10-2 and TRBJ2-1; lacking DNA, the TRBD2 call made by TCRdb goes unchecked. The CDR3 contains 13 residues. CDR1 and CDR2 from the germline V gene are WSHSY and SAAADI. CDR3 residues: CASGEARGGKQFF.

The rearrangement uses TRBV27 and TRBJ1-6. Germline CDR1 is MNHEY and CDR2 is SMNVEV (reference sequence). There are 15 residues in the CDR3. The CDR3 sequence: CASSLPRTYNSPLHF.

CDR3 loop: CSATHRQGWDTQYF. The genes are TRBV20-1 and TRBJ2-3; lacking DNA, the TRBD1 call made by TCRdb goes unchecked. The CDR3 spans 14 residues. CDR1 DFQATT and CDR2 SNEGSKA come from the germline V gene (reference sequence).

Here the CDR3 reads CASSPGDGSSTDTQYF. The rearrangement joins TRBV18 to TRBJ2-3; TCRdb indicates TRBD1, and absent DNA this call remains unverified. Germline values: CDR1 KGHSH, CDR2 LQKENI. CDR3 length equals 16 residues.

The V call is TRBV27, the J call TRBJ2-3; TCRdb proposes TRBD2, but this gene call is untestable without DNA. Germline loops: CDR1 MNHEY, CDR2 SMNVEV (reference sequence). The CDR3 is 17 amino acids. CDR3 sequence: CASSSLTSGSILDTQYF.

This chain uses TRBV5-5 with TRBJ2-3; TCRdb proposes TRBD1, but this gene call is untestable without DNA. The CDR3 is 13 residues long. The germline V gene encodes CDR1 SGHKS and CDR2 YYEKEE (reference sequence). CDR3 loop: CASSDARGDTQYF.

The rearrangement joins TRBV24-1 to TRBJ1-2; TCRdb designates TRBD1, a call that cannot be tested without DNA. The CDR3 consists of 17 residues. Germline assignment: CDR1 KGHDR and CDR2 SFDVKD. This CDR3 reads CATSDAGTGGALYGYTF.

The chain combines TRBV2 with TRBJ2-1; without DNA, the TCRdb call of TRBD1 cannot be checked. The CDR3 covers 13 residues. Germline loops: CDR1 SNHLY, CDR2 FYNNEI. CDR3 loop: CASNRGGLDEQFF.

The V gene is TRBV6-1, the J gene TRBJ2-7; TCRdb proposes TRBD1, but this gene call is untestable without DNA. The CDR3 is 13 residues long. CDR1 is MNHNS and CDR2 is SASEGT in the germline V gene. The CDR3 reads CASTVRAGNEQYF.

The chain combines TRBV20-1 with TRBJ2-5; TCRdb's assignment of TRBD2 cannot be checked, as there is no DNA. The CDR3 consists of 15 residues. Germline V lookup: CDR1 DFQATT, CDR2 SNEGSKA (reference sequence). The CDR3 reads CSAPVGGGASETQYF.

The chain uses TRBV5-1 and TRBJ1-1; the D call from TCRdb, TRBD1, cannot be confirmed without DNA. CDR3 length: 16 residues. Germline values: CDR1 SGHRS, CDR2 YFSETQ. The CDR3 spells CASSIPTGAMNTEAFF.